This TCR beta chain is drawn from a study of T cell responses to AZD1222 COVID-19 vaccine. Study information: It was second doses at about 4 or about 12 weeks that were pooled.

Study findings and constraints: Donors were largely white British and mainly female; clonal diversity was possibly underestimated.

Method: immunoSEQ multiplex PCR; TCRdb's copy keeps in-frame clones and lacks some. Of 150,000 to 200,000 clones listed, less than 95% were seen once; the top ten hold approximately 0.58%. The CDR3 is 15 residues long. The germline gives CDR1 KGHSH, CDR2 LQKENI. V was pared by 2 bases and J by 7 bases, with 7 bases of the junction left unmatched. Details on this clone: What it binds is unknown.

The sequence was collected from an adult in good health. This chain joins TRBV18 and TRBJ2-1; 8 positions match TRBD2. Material: peripheral blood, obtained on day 0 of AZD1222 vaccination. CDR3 in amino acids: CASSPGGLARNEQFF. The CDR3, as DNA: TGTGCCAGCTCACCAGGCGGACTAGCCCGAAATGAGCAGTTCTTC.